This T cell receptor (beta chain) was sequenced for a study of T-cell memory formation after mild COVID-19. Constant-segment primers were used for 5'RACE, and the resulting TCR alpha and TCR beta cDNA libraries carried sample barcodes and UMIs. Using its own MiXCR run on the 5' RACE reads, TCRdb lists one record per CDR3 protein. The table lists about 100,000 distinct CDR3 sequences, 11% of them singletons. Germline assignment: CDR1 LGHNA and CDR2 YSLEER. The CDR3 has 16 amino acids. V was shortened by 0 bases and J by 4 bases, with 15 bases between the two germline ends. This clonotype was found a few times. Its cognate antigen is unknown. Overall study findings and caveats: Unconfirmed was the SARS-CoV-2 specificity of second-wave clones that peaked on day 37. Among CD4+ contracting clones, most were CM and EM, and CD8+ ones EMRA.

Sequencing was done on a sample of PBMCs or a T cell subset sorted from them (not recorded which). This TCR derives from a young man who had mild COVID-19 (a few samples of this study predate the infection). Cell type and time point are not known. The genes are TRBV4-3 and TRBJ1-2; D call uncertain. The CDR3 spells CASSQDIGRMAYGYTF. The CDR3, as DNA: TGCGCCAGCAGCCAAGATATTGGCCGGATGGCCTATGGCTACACCTTC.